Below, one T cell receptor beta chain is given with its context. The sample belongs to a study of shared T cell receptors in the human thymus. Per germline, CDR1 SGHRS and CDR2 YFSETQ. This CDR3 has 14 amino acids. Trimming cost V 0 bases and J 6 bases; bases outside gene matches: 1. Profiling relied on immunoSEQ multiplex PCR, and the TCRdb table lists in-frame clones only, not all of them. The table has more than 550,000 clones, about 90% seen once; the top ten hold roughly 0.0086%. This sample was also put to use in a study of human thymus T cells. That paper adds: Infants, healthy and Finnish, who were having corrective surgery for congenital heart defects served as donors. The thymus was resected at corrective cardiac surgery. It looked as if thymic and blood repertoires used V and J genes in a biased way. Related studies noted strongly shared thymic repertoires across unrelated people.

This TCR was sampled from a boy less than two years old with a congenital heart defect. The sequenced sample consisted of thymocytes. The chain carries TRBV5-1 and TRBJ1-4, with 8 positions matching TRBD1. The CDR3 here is CASSLGQGHEKLFF. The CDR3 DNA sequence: TGCGCCAGCAGCTTGGGACAGGGGCATGAAAAACTGTTTTTT.